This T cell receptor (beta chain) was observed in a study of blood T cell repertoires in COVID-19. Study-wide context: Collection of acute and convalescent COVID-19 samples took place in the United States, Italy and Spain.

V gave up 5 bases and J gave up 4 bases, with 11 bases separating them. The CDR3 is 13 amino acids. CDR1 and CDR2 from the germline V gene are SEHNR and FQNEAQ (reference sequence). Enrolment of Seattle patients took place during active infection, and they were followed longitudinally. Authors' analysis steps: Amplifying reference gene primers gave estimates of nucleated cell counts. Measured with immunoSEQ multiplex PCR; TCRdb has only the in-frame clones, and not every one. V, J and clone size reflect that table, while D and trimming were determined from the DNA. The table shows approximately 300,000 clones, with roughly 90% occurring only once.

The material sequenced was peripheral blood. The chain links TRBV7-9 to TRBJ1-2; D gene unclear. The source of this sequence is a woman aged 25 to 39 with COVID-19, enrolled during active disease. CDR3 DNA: TGTGCCAGCAGCCGGACGGAGGGCTATGGCTACACCTTC. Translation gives CASSRTEGYGYTF.